This TCR beta chain emerged from a study of vaccination and CD4 T cells after COVID-19. As for the study in general: Convalescents were six males and four females, two of them Hispanic. For each participant, vaccination comprised two doses of either the BNT162b2 or the mRNA-1273 vaccine.

Specified treatment: roughly nine-day PBMC culture with coronavirus spike peptide pools or control peptides (ViraFEST assay). The Oncomine TCR Beta short-read assay sequenced DNA from cultured CD4+ T cells. From the PCR reads, TCRdb called clonotypes with MiXCR, one entry per CDR3 protein. The repertoire holds about 26,000 distinct CDR3 sequences, less than 60% seen once, with 28% in the top ten. Germline V gene lookup returns CDR1 SGHNT and CDR2 YYREEE (reference sequence). Trimming stripped 0 bases from V and 0 bases from J, with 6 bases between. CDR3 length: 14 residues. This clonotype has more than one count but fewer than ten. No antigen is known for it.

Sequencing was performed on CD4+ T cells from blood, cultured in vitro, taken before SARS-CoV-2 vaccination. The clonotype was recovered from a human donor who received a COVID-19 vaccine. The chain joins TRBV5-4 to TRBJ1-1; TRBD1 might be the D (5 bases). CDR3 in amino acids: CASSLGGLNTEAFF. CDR3 DNA: TGTGCCAGCAGCTTGGGGGGCCTGAACACTGAAGCTTTCTTT.